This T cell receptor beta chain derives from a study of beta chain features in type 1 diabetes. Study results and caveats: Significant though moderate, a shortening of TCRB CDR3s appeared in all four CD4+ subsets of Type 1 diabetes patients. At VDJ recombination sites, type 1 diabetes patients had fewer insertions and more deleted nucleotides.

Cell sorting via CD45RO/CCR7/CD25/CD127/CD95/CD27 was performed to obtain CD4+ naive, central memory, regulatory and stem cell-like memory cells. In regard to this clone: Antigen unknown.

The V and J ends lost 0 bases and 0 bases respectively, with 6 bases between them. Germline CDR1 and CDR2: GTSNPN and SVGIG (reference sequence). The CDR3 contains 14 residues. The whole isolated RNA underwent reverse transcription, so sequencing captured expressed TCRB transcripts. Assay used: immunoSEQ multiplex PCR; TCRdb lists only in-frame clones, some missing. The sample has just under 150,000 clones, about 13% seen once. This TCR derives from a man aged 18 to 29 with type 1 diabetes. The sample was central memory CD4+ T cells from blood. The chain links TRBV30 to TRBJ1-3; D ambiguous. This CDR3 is CAWSVADSGNTIYF. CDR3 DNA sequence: TGTGCCTGGAGTGTCGCAGACTCTGGAAACACCATATATTTT.